What follows describes a single T cell receptor (beta chain). A junction end diverges from the germline sequence, so it may reflect a read error. This sample was taken from a study of blood T cell repertoires in COVID-19. Background on the study: Whether acute or convalescent, the COVID-19 samples came from the United States, Italy and Spain.

As handled by the study authors: Estimates of nucleated cell counts were drawn from the amplification of reference gene primers. The method was immunoSEQ multiplex PCR; TCRdb's version includes in-frame clones alone and lacks a portion of them. From that table come the V and J calls and clone size; the DNA was used to work out D and trimming. Among some 87,000 clones, about 89% were seen once, and the ten largest hold about 3.3%. The CDR3 runs to 12 residues. CDR1 is MDHEN and CDR2 is SYDVKM in the germline V gene. The sequence came from a woman in her 70s with acute or convalescent COVID-19. V and J are TRBV28 and TRBJ2-7; TRBD2 might be the D (5 bases). Sequenced material: peripheral blood. The CDR3 loop reads CASRRASHEQYF. Written as DNA, the CDR3 is TGTGCCAGCAGGAGGGCCTCCCACGAGCAGTACTTC.